This T cell receptor (beta chain) was sequenced during a study of control samples from healthy donors and cancer patients (dated by TCRdb to 2018 to 2021). Library prep was done by the immunoSEQ multiplex PCR assay. TCRdb stores this immuneACCESS table with in-frame sequences only. Part of the clones is absent; in the studies checked, under half of the shortfall reflects unresolved V genes, and no reason is known for the rest. This sample lists roughly 130,000 clones; around 93% were detected once. In total, the top ten clones hold about 1.7% of the sample. From its cysteine to its phenylalanine, the CDR3 spans 16 amino acids. The CDR3 DNA has 48 bases and is translated from base 1. V and J lose 4 bases and 1 base, and a span of 16 bases separates them. Taken from the germline V gene, the CDR1 and CDR2 loops are MGHRA and YSYEKL. This clone was counted once. Its target antigen remains unknown. One base away there is no much larger clone; base qualities are not given.

The receptor was derived from a man aged 45-65 years with head and neck cancer. Source material: PBMCs. This chain joins TRBV4-1 to TRBJ1-2, and possibly TRBD1, on 5 matching bases. Here the CDR3 is given as CASSRPFSGFNYGYTF. The DNA sequence follows: TGCGCCAGCAGCCGGCCGTTCTCAGGGTTTAACTATGGCTACACCTTC.